A selection of T cell receptor beta chains follows, all from one sample in a study of T cell responses to AZD1222 COVID-19 vaccine. The data were produced by immunoSEQ multiplex PCR, yet TCRdb's version contains in-frame clones alone and is incomplete. The table shows about 87,000 clones, with roughly 90% occurring only once. Sequences were derived from peripheral blood, sampled on day 0 of AZD1222 vaccination. The receptor set was obtained from an adult in good health. Each CDR3 is given with its conserved first and last residue. The D gene is left open where the match is weak. Some rows have no size entry. The others give once, few or many, or a class for an expanded clone.

J gene | V gene | clone size | CDR3 length | D gene | CDR3 DNA | CDR3 protein
TRBJ1-2 | TRBV20-1 | - | 11 | - | TGCAGTGCTAGAGGAGGGTTTGGCTACATCTTC | CSARGGFGYIF
TRBJ2-7 | TRBV7-3 | - | 16 | TRBD2 | TGTGCCAGCAGCTTATATGGGGGGACTAGCGGCTACGAGCAGTACTTC | CASSLYGGTSGYEQYF
TRBJ2-2 | TRBV5-1 | - | 15 | TRBD1 | TGCGCCAGCAGCTCGGCGACAGGGGGTTCCGGGGAGCTGTTTTTT | CASSSATGGSGELFF
TRBJ1-1 | TRBV18 | - | 14 | - | TGTGCCAGCTCACTTCAGACAGTGAACACTGAAGCTTTCTTT | CASSLQTVNTEAFF
TRBJ2-1 | TRBV30 | - | 13 | - | TGTGCCTGGGGGCGGGCGGCGAAAAATGAGCAGTTCTTC | CAWGRAAKNEQFF
TRBJ1-2 | TRBV6-1 | - | 14 | - | TGTGCCAGCAGTGAATCTATTACCGGCTATGGCTACACCTTC | CASSESITGYGYTF
TRBJ2-5 | TRBV27 | - | 16 | - | TGTGCCAGCAGTTCCAACCTTGGGGACCCAACTGAGACCCAGTACTTC | CASSSNLGDPTETQYF
TRBJ1-1 | TRBV18 | few | 16 | TRBD1 | TGTGCCAGCTCAGGCCAGGGAAGGGGGCAGAACACTGAAGCTTTCTTT | CASSGQGRGQNTEAFF
TRBJ1-1 | TRBV9 | - | 14 | - | TGTGCCAGCAGCGTACCAGGGGAGGACACTGAAGCTTTCTTT | CASSVPGEDTEAFF
TRBJ1-2 | TRBV6-6 | once | 13 | TRBD1 | TGTGCCAGCAGAGAACAGGGGGCGCATGGCTACACCTTC | CASREQGAHGYTF
TRBJ2-7 | TRBV7-9 | - | 15 | TRBD2 | TGTGCCAGCAGCTTAACTAGCGGGATCTCCTACGAGCAGTACTTC | CASSLTSGISYEQYF
TRBJ1-4 | TRBV6-1 | - | 15 | - | TGTGCCAGCAGTGAACAGGGATCTTCTAATGAAAAACTGTTTTTT | CASSEQGSSNEKLFF
TRBJ2-7 | TRBV2 | - | 16 | TRBD2 | TGTGCCACCCGGAGACTAGCGGGGCTTAGCCCCTACGAGCAGTACTTC | CATRRLAGLSPYEQYF
TRBJ2-7 | TRBV27 | - | 14 | TRBD1 | TGTGCCAGCAGTTTAGAGGGGGCCACTAGCGAGCAGTACTTC | CASSLEGATSEQYF
TRBJ2-5 | TRBV7-9 | few | 16 | TRBD2 | TGTGCCAGCAGCTTAGGGCTAGCGGGAGTGCTGGAGACCCAGTACTTC | CASSLGLAGVLETQYF
TRBJ2-7 | TRBV2 | - | 16 | TRBD2 | TGTGCCAGCAGTTCCCCTTCGGGACTAGCGGGAGGCGAGCAGTACTTC | CASSSPSGLAGGEQYF
TRBJ1-5 | TRBV7-2 | - | 13 | - | TGTGCCAGCAGACGTTCACAGGTTCAGCCCCAGCATTTT | CASRRSQVQPQHF
TRBJ2-1 | TRBV7-6 | - | 15 | - | TGTGCCAGCAGCTTAGGGCCACGGATCGAGAATGAGCAGTTCTTC | CASSLGPRIENEQFF
TRBJ2-3 | TRBV5-4 | - | 12 | - | TGTGCCAGCCACCGGCCGGGGGATACGCAGTATTTT | CASHRPGDTQYF
TRBJ1-1 | TRBV29-1 | - | 12 | - | TGCAGCGTAGTCACCGATTACACTGAAGCTTTCTTT | CSVVTDYTEAFF
TRBJ1-2 | TRBV24-1 | - | 13 | - | TGTGCCACCAGTGATGGGTCAGCTCCGGGCTACACCTTC | CATSDGSAPGYTF
TRBJ1-1 | TRBV7-3 | - | 15 | TRBD1 | TGTGCCAGCAGCCCCGAGACAGGGGGGGACACTGAAGCTTTCTTT | CASSPETGGDTEAFF
TRBJ2-5 | TRBV30 | - | 12 | TRBD1 | TGTGCCTGGGACAGGGGACAAGAGACCCAGTACTTC | CAWDRGQETQYF
TRBJ1-6 | TRBV6-5 | - | 15 | TRBD1 | TGTGCCAGCAGCCAGACAGGGCGCGGTGATTCACCCCTCCACTTT | CASSQTGRGDSPLHF
TRBJ1-1 | TRBV15 | once | 15 | - | TGTGCCACCAGCACAGCCGGGAGAGTAAACACTGAAGCTTTCTTT | CATSTAGRVNTEAFF
TRBJ2-7 | TRBV6-2/TRBV6-3 | - | 14 | - | TGTGCCAGCAGTTACCTAACAGGGACCTACGAGCAGTACTTC | CASSYLTGTYEQYF
TRBJ1-5 | TRBV28 | - | 15 | - | TGTGCCAGCAGTTTGGAAGGGTTTAGCAATCAGCCCCAGCATTTT | CASSLEGFSNQPQHF
TRBJ2-2 | TRBV7-3 | - | 19 | TRBD1 | TGTGCCAGCAGCTTAATAGTTGTGGGACAGGTTCTGAACACCGGGGAGCTGTTTTTT | CASSLIVVGQVLNTGELFF
TRBJ2-5 | TRBV27 | - | 16 | TRBD2 | TGTGCCAGCAGTCCCGCGGGGCTAGCGGGGGAAGAGACCCAGTACTTC | CASSPAGLAGEETQYF
TRBJ1-5 | TRBV28 | - | 15 | - | TGTGCCAGCAGGCCGGGCGGGACACCATATCAGCCCCAGCATTTT | CASRPGGTPYQPQHF
TRBJ2-7 | TRBV2 | - | 13 | TRBD2 | TGTGCCAGCAGGCCTGTTAGCGGGTACGAGCAGTACTTC | CASRPVSGYEQYF
TRBJ1-1 | TRBV19 | once | 13 | - | TGTGCCAGTAGTATCACGGTATCCACTGAAGCTTTCTTT | CASSITVSTEAFF
TRBJ2-2 | TRBV9 | few | 13 | - | TGTGCCAGCAGCGTAGGGGGCACCGGGGAGCTGTTTTTT | CASSVGGTGELFF
TRBJ2-7 | TRBV7-8 | - | 16 | TRBD1 | TGTGCCAGCAGCTTACAAATTATGTCAGGGGGCGGCGAGCAGTACTTC | CASSLQIMSGGGEQYF
TRBJ2-7 | TRBV5-1 | - | 14 | TRBD2 | TGCGCCAGCAGACAGGGACTAGCGGGAGCCGAGCAGTACTTC | CASRQGLAGAEQYF
TRBJ1-1 | TRBV6-2/TRBV6-3 | - | 15 | TRBD1 | TGTGCCAGCAGTTCAGGGACAGGGTTGGGTCCCGAAGCTTTCTTT | CASSSGTGLGPEAFF
TRBJ1-1 | TRBV7-9 | - | 13 | - | TGTGCCAGCAGCTTGTGGGAAAACACTGAAGCTTTCTTT | CASSLWENTEAFF
TRBJ1-4 | TRBV19 | - | 14 | TRBD1 | TGTGCCAGTAGTTCGACAGGGGATAGGGAAAAACTGTTTTTT | CASSSTGDREKLFF
TRBJ2-1 | TRBV6-4 | - | 12 | - | TGTGCCAGGGATTACACCTACAATGAGCAGTTCTTC | CARDYTYNEQFF
TRBJ1-1 | TRBV5-1 | - | 12 | - | TGCGCCAGCAGCTTAGAGGGTTCTGAAGCTTTCTTT | CASSLEGSEAFF
TRBJ1-1 | TRBV10-2 | - | 16 | TRBD1 | TGCGCCAGCAGTACCGGGACAGGGGTCGCGAACACTGAAGCTTTCTTT | CASSTGTGVANTEAFF
TRBJ1-1 | TRBV10-2 | - | 14 | - | TGCGCCAGCAGGGACGGACCTATGAACACTGAAGCTTTCTTT | CASRDGPMNTEAFF
TRBJ2-7 | TRBV21-1 | - | 17 | - | TGTGCCAGCAGCAAATCTGGATGGACAGGGGGATCCTACGAGCAGTACTTC | CASSKSGWTGGSYEQYF
TRBJ2-1 | TRBV10-3 | - | 17 | - | TGTGCCATCAGTGAGTCGACTCAAAGGGGACGCCGCAATGAGCAGTTCTTC | CAISESTQRGRRNEQFF
TRBJ2-2 | TRBV7-7 | - | 15 | TRBD1 | TGTGCTAGCAGCTCCGGGACAGGGGGCATCGGGGAGCTGTTTTTT | CASSSGTGGIGELFF
TRBJ2-5 | TRBV6-5 | - | 15 | TRBD1 | TGTGCCAGCGCCCAGGATGACAGGGGGCAAGAGACCCAGTACTTC | CASAQDDRGQETQYF
TRBJ2-5 | TRBV2 | - | 16 | TRBD1 | TGTGCCAGCAGTGAAGCGGGACAGGGATGGCAAGAGACCCAGTACTTC | CASSEAGQGWQETQYF
TRBJ1-3 | TRBV11-2 | once | 15 | - | TGTGCCAGCAGCTTAGCCGGGAAATGGGGAAACACCATATATTTT | CASSLAGKWGNTIYF
TRBJ1-5 | TRBV28 | - | 15 | - | TGTGCCAGCAGACCCATGGACAGAACTAATCAGCCCCAGCATTTT | CASRPMDRTNQPQHF
TRBJ2-7 | TRBV19 | - | 15 | TRBD2 | TGTGCCAGTAGTATGGGGACTAGCGGAGTTTACGAGCAGTACTTC | CASSMGTSGVYEQYF
TRBJ1-1 | TRBV5-1 | once | 16 | TRBD1 | TGCGCCAGCAGCACCTTGCTCAGGGGGCCGAACACTGAAGCTTTCTTT | CASSTLLRGPNTEAFF
TRBJ2-4 | TRBV19 | - | 14 | TRBD1 | TGTGCCAGTAACAGGGGCTTAGCCAAAAACATTCAGTACTTC | CASNRGLAKNIQYF
TRBJ2-1 | TRBV30 | - | 13 | TRBD2 | TGTGCCTGGAGTACCGGACTAGCAGACGAGCAGTTCTTC | CAWSTGLADEQFF
TRBJ1-2 | TRBV9 | - | 13 | - | TGTGCCAGCAGCGTAGCGTTGGGGGATGGCTACACCTTC | CASSVALGDGYTF
TRBJ2-7 | TRBV6-5 | once | 12 | - | TGTGCCAGCGGGGGCGGGGGCTACGAGCAGTACTTC | CASGGGGYEQYF